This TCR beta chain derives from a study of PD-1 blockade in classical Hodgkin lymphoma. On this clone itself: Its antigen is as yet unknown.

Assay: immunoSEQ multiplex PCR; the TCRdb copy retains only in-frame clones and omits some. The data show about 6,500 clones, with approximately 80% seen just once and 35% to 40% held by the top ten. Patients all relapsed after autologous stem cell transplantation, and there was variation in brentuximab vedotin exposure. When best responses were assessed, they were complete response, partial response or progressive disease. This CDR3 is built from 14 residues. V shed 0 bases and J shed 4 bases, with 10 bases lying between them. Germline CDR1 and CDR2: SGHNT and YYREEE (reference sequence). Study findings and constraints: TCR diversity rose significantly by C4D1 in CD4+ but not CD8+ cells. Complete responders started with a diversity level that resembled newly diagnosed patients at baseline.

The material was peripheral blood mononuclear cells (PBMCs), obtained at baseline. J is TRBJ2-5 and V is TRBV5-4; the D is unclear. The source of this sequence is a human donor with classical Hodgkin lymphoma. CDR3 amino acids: CASSLAIGLETQYF. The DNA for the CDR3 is TGTGCCAGCAGCTTGGCCATCGGCCTAGAGACCCAGTACTTC.